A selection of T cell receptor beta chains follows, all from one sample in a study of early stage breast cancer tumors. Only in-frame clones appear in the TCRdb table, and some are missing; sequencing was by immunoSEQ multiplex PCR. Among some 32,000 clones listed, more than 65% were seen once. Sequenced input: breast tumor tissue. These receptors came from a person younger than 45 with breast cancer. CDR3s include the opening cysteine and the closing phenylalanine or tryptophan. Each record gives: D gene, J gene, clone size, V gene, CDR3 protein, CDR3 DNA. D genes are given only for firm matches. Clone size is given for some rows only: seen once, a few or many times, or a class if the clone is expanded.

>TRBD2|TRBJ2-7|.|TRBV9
CASSPNLGLVVYEQYF
TGTGCCAGCAGCCCTAATCTCGGACTAGTCGTGTACGAGCAGTACTTC
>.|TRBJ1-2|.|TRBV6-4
CATTEGVRYGYTF
TGTGCCACCACCGAGGGGGTGAGATATGGCTACACCTTC
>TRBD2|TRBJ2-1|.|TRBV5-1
CASSLVTSGTSYNEQFF
TGCGCCAGCAGCTTGGTGACTAGCGGAACATCCTACAATGAGCAGTTCTTC
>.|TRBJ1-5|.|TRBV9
CASKEVWCNQPQHF
TGTGCCAGCAAGGAGGTGTGGTGCAATCAGCCCCAGCATTTT
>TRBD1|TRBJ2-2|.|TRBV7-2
CASSWDRADTGELFF
TGTGCCAGCAGCTGGGACAGGGCGGATACCGGGGAGCTGTTTTTT
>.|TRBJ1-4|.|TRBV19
CASSKAPRGIEKLFF
TGTGCCAGTAGTAAGGCCCCCCGCGGTATTGAAAAACTGTTTTTT
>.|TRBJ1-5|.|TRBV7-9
CASSPTADNQPQHF
TGTGCCAGCAGCCCGACAGCGGACAATCAGCCCCAGCATTTT
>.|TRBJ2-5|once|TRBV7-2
CASSLSGQKETQYF
TGTGCCAGCAGCTTAAGCGGACAGAAAGAGACCCAGTACTTC
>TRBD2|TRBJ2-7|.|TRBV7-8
CASSLVAGAMYEQYF
TGTGCCAGCAGCTTAGTGGCGGGAGCTATGTACGAGCAGTACTTC
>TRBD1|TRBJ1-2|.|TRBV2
CASGDSYGYTF
TGTGCCAGCGGGGACAGCTATGGCTACACCTTC
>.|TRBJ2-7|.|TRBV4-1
CASSLGRGTASYEQYF
TGCGCCAGCAGCCTTGGACGCGGGACAGCTTCCTACGAGCAGTACTTC
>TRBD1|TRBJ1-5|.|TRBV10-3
CAIGDRAEPQHF
TGTGCCATCGGGGACAGGGCTGAGCCCCAGCATTTT
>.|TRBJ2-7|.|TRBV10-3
CATLPARASEQYF
TGTGCCACCCTGCCGGCGAGGGCTAGCGAGCAGTACTTC
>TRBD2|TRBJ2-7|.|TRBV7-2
CASSLASGAYEQYF
TGTGCCAGCAGCTTGGCTAGCGGAGCCTACGAGCAGTACTTC
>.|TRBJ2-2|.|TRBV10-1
CASSGRRMPTGELFF
TGCGCCAGCAGTGGACGGCGGATGCCCACCGGGGAGCTGTTTTTT
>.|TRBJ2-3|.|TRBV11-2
CASSRDARANTQYF
TGTGCCAGCAGCCGCGACGCACGAGCAAATACGCAGTATTTT
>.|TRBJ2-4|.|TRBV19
CASSMALKNIQYF
TGTGCCAGTAGTATGGCCCTCAAAAACATTCAGTACTTC
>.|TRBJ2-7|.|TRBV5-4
CASSLAGLVGEQYF
TGTGCCAGCAGCTTGGCAGGGCTAGTTGGCGAGCAGTACTTC
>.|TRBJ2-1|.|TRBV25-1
CASRLNEQFF
TGTGCCAGCAGGCTCAATGAGCAGTTCTTC
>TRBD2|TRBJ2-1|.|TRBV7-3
CASSPLAGVSDNEQFF
TGTGCCAGCAGCCCCCTAGCGGGAGTCTCGGACAATGAGCAGTTCTTC
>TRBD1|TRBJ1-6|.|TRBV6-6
CASRPPGQGHSPLHF
TGTGCCAGCAGGCCTCCGGGACAGGGTCATTCACCCCTCCACTTT
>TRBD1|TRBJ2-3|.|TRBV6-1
CASTPGQGFTDTQYF
TGTGCCAGCACTCCGGGACAGGGGTTCACAGATACGCAGTATTTT
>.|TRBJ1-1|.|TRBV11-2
CASSLVPANEAFF
TGTGCCAGCAGCTTAGTTCCCGCTAATGAAGCTTTCTTT
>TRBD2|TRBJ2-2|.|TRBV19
CASSILGGSIRELFF
TGTGCCAGTAGTATCTTAGGCGGGAGTATCCGGGAGCTGTTTTTT
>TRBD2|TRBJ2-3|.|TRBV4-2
CASSQKGSLAGADTQYF
TGTGCCAGCAGCCAAAAGGGGAGTCTAGCGGGAGCAGATACGCAGTATTTT
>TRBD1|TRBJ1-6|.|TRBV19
CASVNRGLGSPLHF
TGTGCCAGTGTGAACAGGGGGCTGGGTTCACCCCTCCACTTT
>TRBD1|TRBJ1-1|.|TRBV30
CAWNRGQLNTEAFF
TGTGCCTGGAACCGGGGACAGTTGAACACTGAAGCTTTCTTT
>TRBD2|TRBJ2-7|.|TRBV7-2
CASSLSGSAAGSYEQYF
TGTGCCAGCAGCTTAAGCGGGAGCGCTGCAGGGTCCTACGAGCAGTACTTC
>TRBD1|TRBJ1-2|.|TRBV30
CAWSRIAGGEGYTF
TGTGCCTGGAGCCGTATTGCAGGGGGAGAGGGCTACACCTTC
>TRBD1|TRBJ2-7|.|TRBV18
CASSPPGQGYEQYF
TGTGCCAGCTCACCACCCGGACAGGGGTACGAGCAGTACTTC
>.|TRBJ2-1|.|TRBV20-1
CSAAYNEQFF
TGCAGTGCTGCGTACAATGAGCAGTTCTTC
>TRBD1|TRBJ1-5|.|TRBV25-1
CASSGRQGDQPQHF
TGTGCCAGCAGTGGACGACAGGGAGACCAGCCCCAGCATTTT
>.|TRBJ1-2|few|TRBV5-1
CASSLDYGTNYGYTF
TGCGCCAGCAGCTTGGATTACGGAACTAACTATGGCTACACCTTC
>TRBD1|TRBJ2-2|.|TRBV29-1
CSVGNRGTGELFF
TGCAGCGTTGGCAACAGGGGAACCGGGGAGCTGTTTTTT